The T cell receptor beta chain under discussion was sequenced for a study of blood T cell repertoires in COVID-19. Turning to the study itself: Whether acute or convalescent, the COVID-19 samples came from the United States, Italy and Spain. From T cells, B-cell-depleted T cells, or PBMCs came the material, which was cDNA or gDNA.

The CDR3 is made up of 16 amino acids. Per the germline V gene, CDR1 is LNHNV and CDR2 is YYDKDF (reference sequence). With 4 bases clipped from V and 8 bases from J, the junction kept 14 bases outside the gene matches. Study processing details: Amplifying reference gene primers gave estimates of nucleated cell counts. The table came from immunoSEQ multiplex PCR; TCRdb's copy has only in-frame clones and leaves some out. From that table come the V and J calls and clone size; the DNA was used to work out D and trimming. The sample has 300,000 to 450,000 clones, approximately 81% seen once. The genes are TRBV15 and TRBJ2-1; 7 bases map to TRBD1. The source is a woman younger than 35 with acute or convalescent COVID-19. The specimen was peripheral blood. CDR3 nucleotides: TGTGCCACCAGCACCGACAGGGAAGGGCTTGTGTATGAGCAGTTCTTC. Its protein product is CATSTDREGLVYEQFF.